Below are 8 T cell receptor beta chains sequenced from a single sample in a study of T-cell memory formation after mild COVID-19. Each CDR3 protein gets one entry after TCRdb re-called the 5' RACE reads with MiXCR. The sample includes approximately 430,000 distinct CDR3 sequences, 23% seen only once; the top ten take about an eighth. Sample: PBMCs or a T cell subset sorted from them (not recorded which). The receptor source for this set is an adult woman who had mild COVID-19 (a few samples of this study predate the infection). Cell type and time point are not known.

The CDR3 sequence: CAISGGTAGGTEAFF. The CDR3 DNA is TGTGCCATCAGTGGAGGGACGGCGGGGGGCACTGAAGCTTTCTTT. This chain links TRBV10-3 with TRBJ1-1, with a possible D match to TRBD1 (5 bases). In germline, CDR1 is ENHRY, CDR2 SYGVKD. The CDR3 is 15 amino acids. The V gene lost 4 bases and the J gene lost 4 bases, with 16 bases spanning the gap.

V and J are TRBV7-9 and TRBJ1-1; D ambiguous. V was trimmed by 6 bases and J by 3 bases, leaving 8 bases between them. This CDR3 has 12 residues. Germline V gene data show CDR1 as SEHNR and CDR2 as FQNEAQ (reference sequence). CDR3 nucleotides: TGTGCCAGCAGGCAACTCGACACTGAAGCTTTCTTT. Translated, it gives CASRQLDTEAFF.

V is TRBV11-2 and J is TRBJ2-1, with D tentatively TRBD2 (6 bases). This CDR3 comprises 18 residues. Trimming removed 2 bases at V and 4 bases at J, with 21 bases between. Germline CDR1 and CDR2: SGHAT and FQNNGV. CDR3 amino acids: CASSLPPPRDGRYNEQFF. For the CDR3, the DNA is TGTGCCAGCAGCTTACCCCCCCCGCGGGACGGAAGATACAATGAGCAGTTCTTC.

This clonotype was picked up many times. This chain links TRBV3-1 with TRBJ1-1, with D maybe TRBD1 (5 bases). V gave up 6 bases and J gave up 1 base, with 9 bases separating them. Germline V lookup: CDR1 LGHDT, CDR2 YNNKEL (reference sequence). CDR3 length equals 13 residues. CDR3 coding DNA: TGTGCCAGCAGACTGGACAAGAACACTGAAGCTTTCTTT. Translating gives CASRLDKNTEAFF. The variable domain in full, with the rest retrieved from reference TRBV3-1 and TRBJ1-1, is DTAVSQTPKYLVTQMGNDKSIKCEQNLGHDTMYWYKQDSKKFLKIMFSYNNKELIINETVPNRFSPKSPDKAHLNLHINSLELGDSAVYFCASRLDKNTEAFFGQGTRLTVV.

This clonotype was observed a few times. This chain links TRBV6-1 with TRBJ1-5, with D perhaps matching TRBD1 (5 bases). The length of the CDR3 is 15 residues. V lost 7 bases and J lost 1, with 14 bases in between. Germline V gene lookup returns CDR1 MNHNS and CDR2 SASEGT. For the CDR3, the DNA is TGTGCCAGCACGAGGGGAGGGCAGAGCAATCAGCCCCAGCATTTT. This translates into CASTRGGQSNQPQHF.

This chain joins TRBV20-1 and TRBJ2-2; 7 nucleotides align to TRBD2. J lost 6 bases, V lost 1 base, and 11 bases had no gene match. The CDR3 sequence is 16 residues long. The germline V gene has CDR1 DFQATT and CDR2 SNEGSKA (reference sequence). The CDR3 DNA follows: TGCAGTGCTAGAGCGGAGGCTAGCGGTGGTGCCGGGGAGCTGTTTTTT. This sequence encodes CSARAEASGGAGELFF.

Ten or more counts support this clonotype. The chain recombines TRBV5-1 with TRBJ2-3, with 12 nucleotides matching TRBD2. The CDR3 is 15 residues long. V gave up 3 bases and J gave up 6 bases; unmatched junction bases: 5. Germline values: CDR1 SGHRS, CDR2 YFSETQ. The CDR3 DNA reads TGCGCCAGCAGCTCAACTAGCGGGAGGTACGATACGCAGTATTTT. Residues: CASSSTSGRYDTQYF.

This chain uses TRBV2 with TRBJ2-6, with 10 nucleotides matching TRBD1. The CDR3 contains 16 residues. Trimming removed 7 bases from V and 0 bases from J; junction bases left unmatched: 3. CDR1 is SNHLY and CDR2 is FYNNEI in the germline V gene. Written as DNA, the CDR3 is TGTGCCAGCACGAGGACAGGGGGCTCTGGGGCCAACGTCCTGACTTTC. It encodes CASTRTGGSGANVLTF.